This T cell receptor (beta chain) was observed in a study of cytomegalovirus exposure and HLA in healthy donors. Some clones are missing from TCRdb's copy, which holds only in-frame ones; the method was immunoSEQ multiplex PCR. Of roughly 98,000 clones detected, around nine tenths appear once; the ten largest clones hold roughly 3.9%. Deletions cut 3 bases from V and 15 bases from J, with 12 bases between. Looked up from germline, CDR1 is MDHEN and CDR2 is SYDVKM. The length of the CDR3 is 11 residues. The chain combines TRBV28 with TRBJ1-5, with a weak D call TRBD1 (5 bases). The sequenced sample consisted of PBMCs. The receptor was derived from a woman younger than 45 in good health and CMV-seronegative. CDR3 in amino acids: CASSFLGDRHF. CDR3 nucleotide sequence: TGTGCCAGCAGTTTCCTCGGAGACAGGCATTTT.